Listed here is a single TCR beta chain. The target antigen is unknown. This entry belongs to a study of response to subunit inactivated influenza vaccine. Overall study findings and caveats: Each seasonal influenza vaccination, the authors suggested, recruits few new T cells.

TCRdb independently ran MiXCR on the RT-PCR reads; one entry per CDR3 protein. The table lists about 520,000 distinct CDR3 sequences, 25% of them singletons. The CDR3 loop spans 15 amino acids. Germline lookup yields CDR1 SGHTA and CDR2 FQGNSA. V dropped 3 bases and J dropped 2 bases, with 11 bases sitting between them. The source of this sequence is a man in his forties or fifties who received an inactivated influenza vaccine. The chain carries TRBV7-2 and TRBJ1-5; TRBD1 is a possible D gene (5 bases). The starting material was CD4+ T cells sorted from PBMCs, obtained approximately 5 days after vaccination. CDR3 sequence reads: CASSFGVGGNQPQHF. In nucleotides, the CDR3 is TGTGCCAGCAGCTTCGGCGTGGGGGGCAATCAGCCCCAGCATTTT.